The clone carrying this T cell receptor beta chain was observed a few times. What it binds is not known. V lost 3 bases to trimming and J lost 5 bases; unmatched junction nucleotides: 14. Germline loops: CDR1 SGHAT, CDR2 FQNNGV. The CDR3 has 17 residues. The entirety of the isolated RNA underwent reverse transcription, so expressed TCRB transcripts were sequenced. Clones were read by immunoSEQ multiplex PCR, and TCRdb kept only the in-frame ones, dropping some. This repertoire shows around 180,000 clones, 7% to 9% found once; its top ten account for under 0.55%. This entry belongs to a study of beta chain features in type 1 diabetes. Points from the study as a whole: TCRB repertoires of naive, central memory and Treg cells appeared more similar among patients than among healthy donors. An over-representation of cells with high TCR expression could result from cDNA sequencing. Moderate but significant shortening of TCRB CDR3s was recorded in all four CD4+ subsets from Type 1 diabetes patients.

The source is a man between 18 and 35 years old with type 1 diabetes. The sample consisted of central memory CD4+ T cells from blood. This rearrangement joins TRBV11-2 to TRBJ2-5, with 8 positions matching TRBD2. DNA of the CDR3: TGTGCCAGCAGCTTCTCCGGGGGGGCCGGTGGTATGGAGACCCAGTACTTC. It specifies CASSFSGGAGGMETQYF. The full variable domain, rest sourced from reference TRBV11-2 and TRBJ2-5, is EAGVAQSPRYKIIEKRQSVAFWCNPISGHATLYWYQQILGQGPKLLIQFQNNGVVDDSQLPKDRFSAERLKGVDSTLKIQPAKLEDSAVYLCASSFSGGAGGMETQYFGPGTRLLVL.